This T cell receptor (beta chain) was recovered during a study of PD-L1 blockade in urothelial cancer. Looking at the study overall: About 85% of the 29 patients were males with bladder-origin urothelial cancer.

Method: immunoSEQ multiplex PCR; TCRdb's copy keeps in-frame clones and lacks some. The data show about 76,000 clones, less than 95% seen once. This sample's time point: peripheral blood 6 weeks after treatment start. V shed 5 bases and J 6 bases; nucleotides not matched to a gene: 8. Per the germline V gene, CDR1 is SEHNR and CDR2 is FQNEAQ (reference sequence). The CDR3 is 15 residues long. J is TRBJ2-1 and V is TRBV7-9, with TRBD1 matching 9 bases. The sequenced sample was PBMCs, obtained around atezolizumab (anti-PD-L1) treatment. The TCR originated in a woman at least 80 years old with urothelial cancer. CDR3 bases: TGTGCCAGCAGCCCACAGGGACAGGGTCGCAATGAGCAGTTCTTC. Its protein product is CASSPQGQGRNEQFF.